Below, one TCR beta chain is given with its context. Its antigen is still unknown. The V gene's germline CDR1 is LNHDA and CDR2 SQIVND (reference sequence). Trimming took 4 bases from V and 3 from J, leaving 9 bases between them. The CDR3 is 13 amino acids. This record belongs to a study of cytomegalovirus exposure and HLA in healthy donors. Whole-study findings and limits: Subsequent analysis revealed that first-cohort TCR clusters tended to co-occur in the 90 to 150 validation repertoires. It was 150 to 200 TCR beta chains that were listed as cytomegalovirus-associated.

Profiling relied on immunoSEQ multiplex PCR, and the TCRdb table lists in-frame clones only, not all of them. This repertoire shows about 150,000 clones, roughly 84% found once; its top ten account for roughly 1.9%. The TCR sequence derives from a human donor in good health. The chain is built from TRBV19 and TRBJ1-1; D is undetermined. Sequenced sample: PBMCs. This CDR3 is CASSTEVDTEAFF. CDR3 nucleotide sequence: TGTGCCAGTAGTACCGAGGTGGACACTGAAGCTTTCTTT.